Below, one T cell receptor beta chain is given with its context. Its specificity is not known. The CDR3 length is 12 residues. Per germline, CDR1 SEHNR and CDR2 FQNEAQ (reference sequence). TCRdb reprocessed the 5' RACE reads and keeps a single row for each CDR3 protein, giving no DNA. The listing records 90,000 to 130,000 distinct CDR3 sequences. The source of the sample is a study of T cells expressing NK-cell markers. Study context: HCMV seropositivity marked seven of the eight sequenced donors; one was seronegative.

General study findings and limits: These clonotypes also led the CD3+CD56-NKG2C+ fraction in four donors. Several of the donors carried dominant NKG2C+ clonotypes that took up roughly 1.0-7.5% of their CD8+ T cells.

The source material was blood T cells: a sorted CD56 or NKG2C T cell subset, CD4+ or CD8+ T cells, or bulk PBMC T cells (not recorded which). This clonotype was sampled from a woman aged 18 to 69 in good health. The V gene is TRBV7-9, the J gene TRBJ1-1. CDR3 sequence reads: CASSLDHTEAFF.